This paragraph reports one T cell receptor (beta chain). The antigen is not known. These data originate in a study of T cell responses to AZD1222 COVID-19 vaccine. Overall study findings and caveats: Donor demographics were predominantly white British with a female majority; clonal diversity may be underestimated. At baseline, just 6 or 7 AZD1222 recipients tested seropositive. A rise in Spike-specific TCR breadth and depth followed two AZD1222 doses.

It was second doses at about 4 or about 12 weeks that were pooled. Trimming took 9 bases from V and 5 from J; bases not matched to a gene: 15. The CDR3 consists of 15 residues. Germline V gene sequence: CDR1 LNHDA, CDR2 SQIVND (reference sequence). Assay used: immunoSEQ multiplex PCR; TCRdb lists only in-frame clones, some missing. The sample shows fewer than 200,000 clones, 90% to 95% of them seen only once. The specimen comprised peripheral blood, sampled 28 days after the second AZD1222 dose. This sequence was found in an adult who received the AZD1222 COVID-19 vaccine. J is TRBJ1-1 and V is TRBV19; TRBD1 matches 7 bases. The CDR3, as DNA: TGTGCCAGCCACCCAGGGGGGGCATGGGAGACTGAAGCTTTCTTT. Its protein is CASHPGGAWETEAFF.